The 28 T cell receptor beta chains in this list originate from one sample, sequenced in a study of blood T cells in healthy people across ages. A second PCR of 7 to 11 cycles used a sample-barcoded 5' primer and a J-beta primer mix. TCRdb reanalysed the 5' RACE reads using MiXCR and keeps one entry per CDR3 protein. The repertoire holds roughly 830,000 distinct CDR3 sequences, with approximately 67% as singletons. The material sequenced was blood. The receptor set was obtained from a man aged 25 to 45 in good health.

In DNA form, the CDR3 reads TGCGCCAGCAGCCAAGAACCCGGGACAGGGAATGACGAGCAGTACTTC. Translating gives CASSQEPGTGNDEQYF. The chain uses TRBV4-3 and TRBJ2-7; 9 bases are a match to TRBD1. CDR1 is LGHNA and CDR2 is YSLEER in the germline V gene. This CDR3 is 16 amino acids long. V shed 0 bases and J 5 bases; nucleotides not matched to a gene: 8.

V gene TRBV4-3 combines with J gene TRBJ2-2, with D hard to call. Germline CDR1 LGHNA, CDR2 YSLEER. The CDR3 runs to 14 residues. The V end was cut by 3 bases, the J end by 8 bases, with 13 bases between. CDR3 in amino acids: CASSQHWAQGELFF. The CDR3 DNA sequence: TGCGCCAGCAGCCAGCACTGGGCCCAGGGGGAGCTGTTTTTT.

The chain joins TRBV21-1 to TRBJ2-7. TRBV21-1 is marked as a pseudogene. The CDR3 is 11 amino acids. CDR3 in amino acids: CASSLWGPKYF. The CDR3 DNA follows: TGTGCCAGCAGCCTCTGGGGTCCGAAGTACTTC.

Points on this clonotype: One end of the junction varies from germline; a read error may be responsible. Here the CDR3 DNA reads TGTGCCGGCAGCCCCAGAGGGGGGGCAAACACTGAAGCTTTCTTT. Translating gives CAGSPRGGANTEAFF. The rearrangement joins TRBV14 to TRBJ1-1; D possibly corresponds to TRBD1 (6 bases). The length of the CDR3 is 15 residues. Germline loops: CDR1 SGHDN, CDR2 FVKESK.

The chain uses TRBV28 and TRBJ2-1; D ambiguous. The germline gives CDR1 MDHEN, CDR2 SYDVKM. The germline V and J ends were trimmed by 5 bases and 0 bases, with 17 bases remaining between them. The CDR3 spans 17 residues. In DNA, the CDR3 is TGTGCCAGCAGTACGATCCGACATGCCGGCTCCTACAATGAGCAGTTCTTC. Encoded protein: CASSTIRHAGSYNEQFF.

This clonotype was seen once. One end of the junction fails to match germline, which may point to a read error. The rearrangement uses TRBV7-9 and TRBJ2-3; either TRBD1 or TRBD2 may supply D (5 bases each). This CDR3 has 15 amino acids. In germline, CDR1 is SEHNR, CDR2 FQNEAQ (reference sequence). The CDR3 region is CASSLGEGFTDMQYF. CDR3 sequence (DNA): TGTGCCAGCAGCTTAGGAGAGGGGTTCACAGATATGCAGTATTTT.

V and J are TRBV28 and TRBJ2-7, with 10 nucleotides matching TRBD2. The end of the DNA aligns better with TRBJ2-5, so the J call may be wrong. CDR1 is MDHEN and CDR2 is SYDVKM in the germline V gene. The CDR3 length is 18 residues. DNA for the CDR3: TGTGCCAGCTCCTTTGAGGCGAGCGGGGGGGCGTTAAGAGAGACCCAGTACTTC. Protein sequence: CASSFEASGGALRETQYF.

This rearrangement joins TRBV9 to TRBJ2-3; D is perhaps TRBD1 or TRBD2 (5 bases each). CDR1 is SGDLS and CDR2 is YYNGEE in the germline V gene. Trimming took off 3 bases at V and 4 bases at J, with 15 bases between the two ends. The CDR3 loop spans 15 amino acids. In nucleotides, the CDR3 is TGTGCCAGCAGCGGAAAACCCCTGGGGGCAGATACGCAGTATTTT. It is translated as CASSGKPLGADTQYF.

The chain has TRBV7-6 and TRBJ1-1; D might be TRBD1 (5 bases). Trimming stripped 0 bases from V and 4 bases from J, with 12 bases between. Germline V CDR1 and CDR2: SGHVS, FNYEAQ. The CDR3 runs to 15 residues. CDR3 residues: CASSLAGQMSTEAFF. CDR3 sequence (DNA): TGTGCCAGCAGCTTAGCGGGGCAGATGAGCACTGAAGCTTTCTTT. The whole variable domain, remainder taken from reference TRBV7-6 and TRBJ1-1, is GAGVSQSPRYKVTKRGQDVALRCDPISGHVSLYWYRQALGQGPEFLTYFNYEAQQDKSGLPNDRFSAERPEGSISTLTIQRTEQRDSAMYRCASSLAGQMSTEAFFGQGTRLTVV.

The table lists this clonotype with a few counts. The chain recombines TRBV12-3 or TRBV12-4 with TRBJ2-7; TRBD2 might be the D (6 bases). The CDR3 covers 13 residues. V lost 6 bases to trimming and J lost 0 bases, with 9 bases between them. The DNA of the CDR3 is TGTGCCAGCAGACTGACTAGCTCCTACGAGCAGTACTTC. This gives the protein CASRLTSSYEQYF.

The rearrangement joins TRBV7-2 to TRBJ2-5; 7 nucleotides align to TRBD1. The J call is doubtful: the DNA matches TRBJ2-7 better. The CDR3 loop spans 14 amino acids. The germline V gene encodes CDR1 SGHTA and CDR2 FQGNSA. CDR3 sequence: CASSSDRRADEQYF. The CDR3 DNA sequence: TGTGCCAGCAGCTCGGACAGGCGCGCGGACGAGCAGTACTTC.

This clonotype was seen more than once but under ten times. The genes are TRBV6-2 or TRBV6-3 and TRBJ2-3; 11 bases map to TRBD2. J was trimmed by 4 bases and V by 4 bases; bases with no gene match: 4. This CDR3 is built from 15 residues. Germline lookup yields CDR1 MNHEY and CDR2 SVGEGT. This chain's CDR3 is CASSSLAGGADTQYF. The DNA of the CDR3 is TGTGCCAGCAGTTCCCTAGCGGGGGGCGCAGATACGCAGTATTTT.

This clonotype has more than one count but fewer than ten. The chain carries TRBV9 and TRBJ1-2, with TRBD1 matching 7 bases. The CDR3 is made up of 14 amino acids. Germline loops: CDR1 SGDLS, CDR2 YYNGEE. The V segment lost 3 bases and the J segment 5 bases; nucleotides outside the gene matches: 7. The CDR3 DNA reads as TGTGCCAGCAGCGGACGGGACAGATTATATGGCTACACCTTC. Translating gives CASSGRDRLYGYTF.

This clonotype was detected only a few times. This chain joins TRBV12-3 or TRBV12-4 and TRBJ1-4; D is unclear. The V and J ends lost 5 bases and 0 bases respectively, with 4 bases between them. The CDR3 runs 13 residues. CDR3 region: CASSETTNEKLFF. In DNA, the CDR3 is TGTGCCAGCAGTGAGACAACTAATGAAAAACTGTTTTTT.

The chain uses TRBV7-2 and TRBJ2-7; TRBD2 agrees at 8 bases. In germline, CDR1 is SGHTA, CDR2 FQGNSA. V was pared by 3 bases and J by 1 base, with 5 bases of the junction left unmatched. The CDR3 extends over 15 amino acids. The CDR3 is CASSFPSGHSYEQYF. The CDR3 DNA reads as TGTGCCAGCAGCTTCCCTAGCGGGCATTCCTACGAGCAGTACTTC.

V gene TRBV12-3 or TRBV12-4 combines with J gene TRBJ1-4; the D gene is possibly TRBD1 (5 bases). The CDR3 sequence is 14 residues long. Trimming removed 6 bases from V and 5 bases from J, with 13 bases in between. This CDR3 reads CASRLNGGNEKLFF. The CDR3 nucleotides read TGTGCCAGCAGATTAAACGGGGGGAATGAAAAACTGTTTTTT.

The chain combines TRBV20-1 with TRBJ1-1; the D is unclear. V lost 6 bases, J lost 0 bases, and 17 bases lay in between. The CDR3 is made up of 15 amino acids. Germline V gene sequence: CDR1 DFQATT, CDR2 SNEGSKA (reference sequence). In DNA, the CDR3 is TGCAGTGCAGGCGGGGTGGACGGGATGAACACTGAAGCTTTCTTT. Amino acid sequence: CSAGGVDGMNTEAFF.

This clonotype turned up a few times. The gene calls are TRBV5-1 and TRBJ2-1; a possible D gene is TRBD1 (6 bases). CDR1 and CDR2 from the germline V gene are SGHRS and YFSETQ. The CDR3 runs 15 residues. The V and J ends lost 5 bases and 0 bases respectively, with 12 bases between them. CDR3 nucleotide sequence: TGCGCCAGCAGTTGGACAGAGAGCTCCTACAATGAGCAGTTCTTC. Translation: CASSWTESSYNEQFF.

This clonotype was counted between two and nine times. The gene calls are TRBV4-3 and TRBJ2-1; perhaps TRBD1 as D (6 bases). Germline lookup yields CDR1 LGHNA and CDR2 YSLEER. The CDR3 loop spans 16 amino acids. Trimming left V 6 bases short and J 5 bases short, with 20 bases between. Here the CDR3 reads CASRPDIMGANNEQFF. The CDR3 nucleotides are TGCGCCAGCAGGCCGGACATAATGGGGGCTAACAATGAGCAGTTCTTC.

This clonotype appeared a few times. The J gene is TRBJ2-7, the V gene TRBV7-2, with D possibly being TRBD1 (6 bases). Germline CDR1 reads SGHTA; CDR2 reads FQGNSA. The CDR3 has 14 residues. The ends were cut back, 2 bases at V and 2 bases at J, with 10 bases in the middle. The CDR3: CASSLTKGAYEQYF. The CDR3 DNA follows: TGTGCCAGCAGCTTAACAAAGGGGGCCTACGAGCAGTACTTC. Full variable domain (remainder filled in from reference TRBV7-2 and TRBJ2-7): GAGVSQSPSNKVTEKGKDVELRCDPISGHTALYWYRQSLGQGLEFLIYFQGNSAPDKSGLPSDRFSAERTGGSVSTLTIQRTQQEDSAVYLCASSLTKGAYEQYFGPGTRLTVT.

This clonotype was observed a single time. V usage is TRBV25-1 and J usage is TRBJ2-3; the D gene is possibly TRBD2 (6 bases). Per the germline V gene, CDR1 is MGHDK and CDR2 is SYGVNS. V was trimmed by 2 bases and J by 1 base, leaving 13 bases between them. The CDR3 length is 16 residues. CDR3 in amino acids: CASSEPLASGTDTQYF. The CDR3 DNA reads TGTGCCAGCAGTGAACCCCTGGCTAGCGGCACAGATACGCAGTATTTT.

This chain joins TRBV30 and TRBJ2-1; the match to TRBD2 covers 11 bases. The ends lost 4 bases at V and 9 bases at J; junction bases unmatched: 2. Looked up from germline, CDR1 is GTSNPN and CDR2 is SVGIG (reference sequence). This CDR3 comprises 12 residues. In DNA form, the CDR3 reads TGTGCCTGGACCACTAGCGGGGGTGAGCAGTTCTTC. As protein: CAWTTSGGEQFF.

The CDR3 loop is CASSYLFRDSGANVLTF. The CDR3 coding sequence is TGTGCCAGCAGTTACTTATTCAGGGACTCTGGGGCCAACGTCCTGACTTTC. This rearrangement joins TRBV6-5 to TRBJ2-6; TRBD1 might be the D (5 bases). Trimming removed 1 base at V and 0 bases at J, with 10 bases between. CDR3 length: 17 residues. Per germline, CDR1 MNHEY and CDR2 SVGAGI.

CDR3: CASSQMGQNPYEQYF. Here the CDR3 DNA reads TGTGCCAGCAGCCAGATGGGACAGAACCCGTACGAGCAGTACTTC. The chain is built from TRBV4-2 and TRBJ2-4, with TRBD1 identical over 7 bases. The J call may be incorrect, as the DNA end agrees better with TRBJ2-7. The germline V gene encodes CDR1 LGHNA and CDR2 YNFKEQ. The CDR3 has 15 residues.

This clonotype showed up just a few times. V and J are TRBV6-2 or TRBV6-3 and TRBJ2-3, with D unresolved. CDR1 and CDR2 (germline): MNHEY, SVGEGT. This CDR3 contains 11 residues. With 8 bases removed from V and 6 bases from J, the gap between germline ends came to 9 bases. The chain's CDR3 is CASLRGDTQYF. CDR3 DNA sequence: TGTGCCAGCCTTCGTGGTGATACGCAGTATTTT.

The V call is TRBV9, the J call TRBJ2-4; a possible D gene is TRBD1 (6 bases). The V gene lost 3 bases and the J gene lost 5 bases, with 12 bases spanning the gap. CDR1 and CDR2 from the germline V gene are SGDLS and YYNGEE. This CDR3 has 14 amino acids. The DNA of the CDR3 is TGTGCCAGCAGCGACGTGCACAGGGAAAACATTCAGTACTTC. It is translated as CASSDVHRENIQYF.

This rearrangement joins TRBV7-3 to TRBJ2-1; D may be TRBD1 or TRBD2 (6 bases each). The V end lost 3 bases, the J end lost 8 bases, and 14 bases lay between the germline ends. The CDR3 loop spans 14 amino acids. The germline CDR1 and CDR2 sequences are SGHTA and FQGTGA. CDR3 in amino acids: CASSFQPGGDEQFF. CDR3 sequence (DNA): TGTGCCAGCAGCTTCCAACCCGGGGGCGATGAGCAGTTCTTC.

The V call is TRBV3-1, the J call TRBJ2-5; maybe TRBD1 (5 bases). The J call may be wrong; the DNA end is better matched by TRBJ2-1. Germline loops: CDR1 LGHDT, CDR2 YNNKEL (reference sequence). This CDR3 has 14 amino acids. CDR3 protein: CASSQQTDQETQFF. For the CDR3, the DNA is TGTGCCAGCAGCCAACAGACAGACCAAGAGACCCAGTTCTTC.